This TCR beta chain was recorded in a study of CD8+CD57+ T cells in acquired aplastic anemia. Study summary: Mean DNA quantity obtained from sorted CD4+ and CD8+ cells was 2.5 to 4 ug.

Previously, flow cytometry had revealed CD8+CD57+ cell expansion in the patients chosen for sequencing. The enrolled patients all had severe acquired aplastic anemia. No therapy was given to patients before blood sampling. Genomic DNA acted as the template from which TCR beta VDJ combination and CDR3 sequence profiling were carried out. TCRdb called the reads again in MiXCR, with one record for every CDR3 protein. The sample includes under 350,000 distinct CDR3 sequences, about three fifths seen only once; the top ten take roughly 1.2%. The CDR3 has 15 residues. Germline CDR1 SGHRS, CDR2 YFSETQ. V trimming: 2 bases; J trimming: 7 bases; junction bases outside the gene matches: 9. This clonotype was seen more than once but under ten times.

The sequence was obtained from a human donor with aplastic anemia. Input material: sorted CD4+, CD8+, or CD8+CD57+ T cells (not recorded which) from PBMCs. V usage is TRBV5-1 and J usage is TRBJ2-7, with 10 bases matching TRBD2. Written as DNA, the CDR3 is TGCGCCAGCAGCTTACAACCTAGCGGGGGTAAGGAGCAGTACTTC. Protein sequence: CASSLQPSGGKEQYF.